This is a list of T cell receptor beta chains from one sample in a study of blood T cell repertoires in COVID-19. Clones were sequenced by immunoSEQ multiplex PCR, and TCRdb holds only the in-frame ones, with some missing. This table has some 300,000 clones, around nine tenths appearing once. The sequenced sample consisted of peripheral blood. Receptors were obtained from a man in his 70s with acute or convalescent COVID-19. Each CDR3 is given with its conserved first and last residue. The order of the fields is J gene, clone size, V gene, D gene, CDR3 protein, CDR3 DNA. A D gene is named only where the DNA matches it firmly. Size tells how often a clone was seen (once, few, many) or the class of an expanded clone, and some rows leave it out.

>TRBJ2-5|NA|TRBV27|NA
CASSSARQRVGTRETQYF
TGTGCCAGCAGTTCAGCAAGGCAGCGGGTGGGCACTCGGGAGACCCAGTACTTC
>TRBJ2-1|NA|TRBV4-2|TRBD2
CASSPTGGPRVEQFF
TGTGCCAGCAGCCCCACGGGGGGGCCCAGGGTTGAGCAGTTCTTC
>TRBJ2-1|NA|TRBV6-5|NA
CASMRGDEQFF
TGTGCCAGCATGCGGGGCGATGAGCAGTTCTTC
>TRBJ2-5|NA|TRBV3-1/TRBV3-2|TRBD1
CASSPFRLTGGSQETQYF
TGTGCCAGCAGCCCCTTCCGTTTGACAGGGGGCTCCCAAGAGACCCAGTACTTC
>TRBJ2-7|few|TRBV12-3/TRBV12-4|NA
CASSLEGGTQQYF
TGTGCCAGCAGTTTAGAGGGGGGGACCCAGCAGTACTTC
>TRBJ2-2|NA|TRBV30|NA
CAWSQGLTLNTGELFF
TGTGCCTGGAGCCAGGGACTCACCCTCAACACCGGGGAGCTGTTTTTT
>TRBJ1-2|NA|TRBV10-1|NA
CASSESRVSGYTF
TGCGCCAGCAGTGAATCCCGTGTTTCTGGCTACACCTTC
>TRBJ2-7|NA|TRBV27|TRBD1
CASSPRDRGRESYEQYF
TGTGCCAGCAGTCCCCGGGACAGGGGACGGGAGTCCTACGAGCAGTACTTC
>TRBJ1-2|NA|TRBV9|NA
CASSETATNYGYTF
TGTGCCAGCAGCGAGACAGCAACTAACTATGGCTACACCTTC
>TRBJ2-2|NA|TRBV18|TRBD2
CASSPKMIAGVAGELFF
TGTGCCAGCTCACCGAAAATGATAGCGGGAGTGGCCGGGGAGCTGTTTTTT
>TRBJ1-2|once|TRBV4-1|NA
CASSRGEERYGYTF
TGCGCCAGCAGCCGGGGTGAGGAGCGGTATGGCTACACCTTC
>TRBJ1-1|NA|TRBV5-1|NA
CASSFDINLNTEAFF
TGCGCCAGCAGCTTTGACATAAACTTGAACACTGAAGCTTTCTTT
>TRBJ1-1|NA|TRBV7-2|NA
CASSPQAMNTEAFF
TGTGCCAGCAGCCCACAGGCGATGAACACTGAAGCTTTCTTT
>TRBJ1-1|once|TRBV11-3|NA
CASSLDRDTEAFF
TGTGCCAGCAGCTTAGACAGGGACACTGAAGCTTTCTTT
>TRBJ2-2|NA|TRBV12-3/TRBV12-4|NA
CASSPQYTGELFF
TGTGCCAGCAGCCCCCAATACACCGGGGAGCTGTTTTTT
>TRBJ1-1|NA|TRBV14|NA
CASSQDFSNTEAFF
TGTGCCAGCAGCCAAGATTTTTCTAACACTGAAGCTTTCTTT
>TRBJ1-6|few|TRBV2|NA
CASSYTRDSPLHF
TGTGCCAGCAGTTATACACGGGATTCACCCCTCCACTTT
>TRBJ2-4|once|TRBV20-1|NA
CSASDRGGKNIQYF
TGCAGTGCTAGTGACCGGGGAGGCAAAAACATTCAGTACTTC
>TRBJ1-4|NA|TRBV29-1|TRBD1
CSAGQGTYATNEKLFF
TGCAGCGCGGGACAGGGAACGTATGCAACTAATGAAAAACTGTTTTTT
>TRBJ1-1|NA|TRBV12-3/TRBV12-4|NA
CASSLKRSTEAFF
TGTGCCAGCAGTTTAAAGAGGAGCACTGAAGCTTTCTTT
>TRBJ2-1|NA|TRBV7-2|TRBD2
CASSLTSGGGAYNEQFF
TGTGCCAGCAGCTTGACTAGCGGGGGGGGAGCCTACAATGAGCAGTTCTTC
>TRBJ2-1|NA|TRBV7-2|NA
CASSRTVGSTGSYNEQFF
TGTGCCAGCAGCCGCACTGTGGGGAGTACGGGTAGCTACAATGAGCAGTTCTTC
>TRBJ2-1|NA|TRBV27|NA
CASSLWGREWDNEQFF
TGTGCCAGCAGTTTATGGGGGCGGGAGTGGGACAATGAGCAGTTCTTC
>TRBJ2-7|once|TRBV9|TRBD1
CASSVDRGPYEQYF
TGTGCCAGCAGCGTCGACAGGGGCCCCTACGAGCAGTACTTC
>TRBJ2-7|once|TRBV5-1|TRBD1
CASSLEGQDYEQYF
TGCGCCAGCAGCTTGGAAGGACAGGACTACGAGCAGTACTTC
>TRBJ2-2|NA|TRBV24-1|NA
CATSDLAVGINTGELFF
TGTGCCACCAGTGATTTGGCTGTCGGGATTAACACCGGGGAGCTGTTTTTT
>TRBJ2-1|NA|TRBV5-1|TRBD2
CASSFLAGGNEQFF
TGCGCCAGCAGCTTTCTAGCGGGGGGAAATGAGCAGTTCTTC
>TRBJ2-2|few|TRBV28|TRBD2
CASLRAGATGELFF
TGTGCCAGTCTAAGGGCGGGAGCCACCGGGGAGCTGTTTTTT
>TRBJ2-1|NA|TRBV6-6|TRBD1
CASRGTARFNEQFF
TGTGCCAGCAGAGGGACAGCGAGATTCAATGAGCAGTTCTTC
>TRBJ2-2|NA|TRBV2|NA
CASKLRGSGELFF
TGTGCCAGCAAACTAAGGGGTTCCGGGGAGCTGTTTTTT
>TRBJ2-5|NA|TRBV28|TRBD2
CASSPGLAGAYSQETQYF
TGTGCCAGCAGTCCCGGACTAGCGGGAGCCTACAGCCAAGAGACCCAGTACTTC
>TRBJ2-7|NA|TRBV29-1|TRBD1
CSVGTGGGFYEQYF
TGCAGCGTTGGAACAGGGGGCGGATTCTACGAGCAGTACTTC
>TRBJ2-1|medium-sized|TRBV7-9|NA
CASSLLSSESSYNEQFF
TGTGCCAGCAGCTTACTTTCTAGCGAAAGCTCCTACAATGAGCAGTTCTTC
>TRBJ1-1|NA|TRBV7-2|TRBD1
CASSLVQGMNTEAFF
TGTGCCAGCAGCTTGGTACAGGGGATGAACACTGAAGCTTTCTTT
>TRBJ2-2|NA|TRBV7-2|NA
CASSRPEGNTGELFF
TGTGCCAGCAGCCGGCCGGAGGGGAACACCGGGGAGCTGTTTTTT
>TRBJ2-7|NA|TRBV5-4|NA
CASSQDTGPYEQYF
TGTGCCAGCAGCCAGGACACAGGGCCCTACGAGCAGTACTTC
>TRBJ2-7|NA|TRBV28|NA
CASSPPTVSYEQYF
TGTGCCAGCAGTCCACCGACAGTTTCCTACGAGCAGTACTTC
>TRBJ1-2|NA|TRBV27|TRBD1
CASSRDRGSSGYTF
TGTGCCAGCAGTAGGGACAGGGGATCCTCTGGCTACACCTTC
>TRBJ1-2|few|TRBV5-4|NA
CASSLEHRTLGGYTF
TGTGCCAGCAGCTTGGAGCACAGAACCCTCGGTGGCTACACCTTC
>TRBJ1-5|NA|TRBV4-3|NA
CASSQDYGRGNQPQHF
TGCGCCAGCAGCCAAGATTACGGCAGGGGAAATCAGCCCCAGCATTTT
>TRBJ2-2|NA|TRBV27|TRBD2
CASSPRLAGKAGELFF
TGTGCCAGCAGCCCCCGACTAGCGGGAAAGGCCGGGGAGCTGTTTTTT
>TRBJ2-5|NA|TRBV9|TRBD1
CASSVGGQGQHF
TGTGCCAGCAGCGTAGGGGGACAGGGCCAGCACTTC
>TRBJ2-1|NA|TRBV7-7|TRBD1
CASSPDSGGEQFF
TGTGCCAGCAGCCCAGATTCAGGGGGCGAGCAGTTCTTC
>TRBJ1-1|NA|TRBV5-4|NA
CASAPWGRMNTEAFF
TGTGCCAGTGCTCCGTGGGGGCGAATGAACACTGAAGCTTTCTTT
>TRBJ1-1|NA|TRBV29-1|NA
CSVVDFDTEAFF
TGCAGCGTCGTCGACTTCGACACTGAAGCTTTCTTT
>TRBJ2-5|NA|TRBV9|NA
CASSVVGHVEETQYF
TGTGCCAGCAGCGTAGTAGGACATGTCGAAGAGACCCAGTACTTC
>TRBJ1-6|NA|TRBV12-3/TRBV12-4|NA
CASSGRVYLPLHF
TGTGCCAGCAGTGGTCGGGTCTATCTGCCCCTCCACTTT
>TRBJ1-1|NA|TRBV30|TRBD1
CAWTSRGGNFF
TGTGCCTGGACCAGTAGAGGGGGCAACTTCTTT
>TRBJ2-3|NA|TRBV9|TRBD1
CASSVSGGSHTDTQYF
TGTGCCAGCAGCGTATCAGGGGGTTCCCACACAGATACGCAGTATTTT
>TRBJ2-5|NA|TRBV2|TRBD1
CASRDRTGGSQETQYF
TGTGCCAGCAGGGATCGAACAGGGGGCTCCCAAGAGACCCAGTACTTC
>TRBJ2-1|NA|TRBV7-6|NA
CASSLFAGSYNEQFF
TGTGCCAGCAGCTTATTCGCAGGGTCCTACAATGAGCAGTTCTTC
>TRBJ1-1|NA|TRBV28|NA
CASSLGGQMNTEAFF
TGTGCCAGCAGTTTGGGGGGGCAGATGAACACTGAAGCTTTCTTT
>TRBJ1-1|NA|TRBV28|NA
CASSLFSGVNTEAFF
TGTGCCAGCAGTTTATTTTCCGGGGTGAACACTGAAGCTTTCTTT
>TRBJ1-4|few|TRBV5-1|NA
CASSLELPNEKLFF
TGCGCCAGCAGCTTGGAACTGCCTAATGAAAAACTGTTTTTT
>TRBJ2-7|NA|TRBV6-2/TRBV6-3|TRBD2
CASSIPPGTGLAGGHEQYF
TGTGCCAGCAGCATCCCTCCCGGGACAGGACTAGCGGGTGGCCACGAGCAGTACTTC
>TRBJ1-1|NA|TRBV2|TRBD1
CASRDRGGPLNTEAFF
TGTGCCAGCAGGGACAGGGGTGGACCTCTTAACACTGAAGCTTTCTTT